What follows is one T cell receptor (beta chain) and its context. RNA amounts of roughly 0.45 to 1 ug underwent reverse transcription with random hexamers. The authors amplified TCR beta CDR3 across 54 Vbeta and 13 Jbeta using immunoSEQ multiplex PCR. TCRdb recomputed calls from the immunoSEQ multiplex PCR reads with MiXCR, one row per CDR3 protein. The table lists about 160,000 distinct CDR3 sequences, roughly 95% of them singletons. The data were taken from a study of CD8 T cells in Susac syndrome. The CDR3 is 17 residues long. In germline, CDR1 is MDHEN, CDR2 SYDVKM. The V gene lost 6 bases and the J gene lost 6 bases, with 24 bases spanning the gap.

The origin of this receptor is a human donor with multiple sclerosis. Sequenced sample: CD4+ T cells from PBMCs. This chain connects TRBV28 to TRBJ1-5, with D possibly matching TRBD1 (5 bases). The CDR3 protein is CASSLREWEGSFQPQHF. CDR3 DNA sequence: TGTGCCAGCAGCTTAAGGGAGTGGGAGGGGAGTTTTCAGCCCCAGCATTTT.